The T cell receptor (beta chain) described here comes from a study of vaccination effects on CD4 cells after COVID-19. It was after around 10 days of culture that CD4+ T cells were isolated. Each person got two doses of an mRNA SARS-CoV-2 vaccine, BNT162b2 or mRNA-1273. Each culture had half its medium swapped for IL-2 medium on days 3 and 7. Libraries were prepared by immunoSEQ multiplex PCR; TCRdb keeps only in-frame clonotypes and omits some of them. The data contain approximately 74,000 clones, approximately 73% of them singletons. To note about this clone: No antigen is known for it.

Points from the study as a whole: Convalescent patients were few in the study, and early post-infection timepoints were absent. Vaccine-induced clones in healthy vaccinees cross-reacted with common cold coronaviruses in only 1 of 255 cases.

This CDR3 contains 12 residues. V lost 6 bases and J 4 bases, leaving 9 bases between the germline ends. The chain couples TRBV12-3 or TRBV12-4 to TRBJ2-5, with no clear D. The material was CD4+ T cells from PBMCs cultured without peptide, obtained after COVID-19 vaccination. This sequence was found in a human donor who received a COVID-19 vaccine. The CDR3 reads CASSPGSETQYF. In nucleotides, the CDR3 is TGTGCCAGCAGCCCCGGTTCAGAGACCCAGTACTTC.